The 4 T cell receptor beta chains listed next were all sequenced from one sample in a study of blood T cell repertoires in COVID-19. This table comes from immunoSEQ multiplex PCR, and its TCRdb copy is limited to in-frame clones, with some not included. Of a few hundred thousand clones listed, 65% to 90% are singletons. Sequencing was performed on PBMCs or T cells enriched from blood (not recorded which). Source of these receptors: a woman between 35 and 50 years old with acute COVID-19.

V and J are TRBV11-2 and TRBJ2-1, with a tentative D call TRBD1 (6 bases). Trimming left V 3 bases short and J 7 bases short, with 13 bases between. CDR3 length: 14 amino acids. The germline V gene has CDR1 SGHAT and CDR2 FQNNGV. Here the CDR3 DNA reads TGTGCCAGCAGCTTTAGACAGGTGGGGAATGAGCAGTTCTTC. This encodes CASSFRQVGNEQFF.

This clone was found a few times. The chain employs TRBV7-3 and TRBJ1-6; a possible D gene is TRBD1 (6 bases). Trimming removed 4 bases at V and 8 bases at J, with 9 bases between. Germline V gives CDR1 SGHTA, CDR2 FQGTGA. The CDR3 covers 13 residues. The DNA for the CDR3 is TGTGCCAGCAGCTCTAACAGGGATTCACCCCTCCACTTT. It translates to CASSSNRDSPLHF.

V gene TRBV3-1 (or the pseudogene TRBV3-2) combines with J gene TRBJ2-3; 11 bases are a match to TRBD2. The trim removed 4 bases at V and 0 bases at J, leaving 9 bases unmatched. This CDR3 comprises 18 residues. In germline, CDR1 is LGHDT, CDR2 YNNKEL (reference sequence). This chain's CDR3 is CASSLLAGGLTSTDTQYF. CDR3 coding DNA: TGTGCCAGCAGCCTGCTAGCGGGAGGCTTAACTAGCACAGATACGCAGTATTTT.

This chain joins TRBV11-3 and TRBJ2-2; tentative D call: TRBD2 (5 bases). Looked up from germline, CDR1 is SGHNT and CDR2 is YENEEA. V shed 2 bases and J shed 8 bases, with 27 bases lying between them. CDR3 length: 19 amino acids. The CDR3: CASSLSEASSFPSLGELFF. The CDR3 coding sequence is TGTGCCAGCAGCTTAAGTGAGGCTAGCAGTTTTCCTTCGTTAGGGGAGCTGTTTTTT.